This T cell receptor (beta chain) was captured in a study of early T cells in non-severe SARS-CoV-2 infection. Study at large: The sequenced material was bulk RNA from unsorted whole blood, and its chains were unpaired. Study-wide results and limits: Matching against VDJdb likely underestimated virus-specific expansions, favoring anti-spike CD8.

This clonotype showed up just a few times. Its matching antigen is unknown. Individual cDNA molecules received unique molecular identifiers. TCRdb reprocessed the 5' RACE reads with MiXCR, giving one entry per CDR3 protein. The repertoire holds roughly 48,000 distinct CDR3 sequences, 6.5% to 9% seen once, with approximately 9.8% in the top ten. The CDR3 is made up of 11 amino acids. The V end lost 4 bases, the J end lost 4 bases, and 7 bases lay between the germline ends. CDR1 and CDR2 (germline): DFQATT, SNEGSKA (reference sequence). The chain employs TRBV20-1 and TRBJ1-2; D is uncertain. The TCR was taken from an adult who was a healthcare worker with PCR-confirmed SARS-CoV-2 infection or an uninfected control (not recorded which). The material sequenced was whole blood. The CDR3 nucleotides are TGCAGTGCTAAGACACTCTATGGCTACACCTTC. Its protein is CSAKTLYGYTF.